This TCR beta chain emerged from a study of cytomegalovirus exposure and HLA in healthy donors. General study results and limits: Further analysis was carried out later, and it showed several of the most significant clusters appearing linked to common viral pathogens. Roughly uniform sequencing depth across donors was assumed, possibly incorrectly.

About this clone: Its antigen remains unknown.

V lost 6 bases and J lost 2; bases outside the gene matches: 2. Looked up from germline, CDR1 is MDHEN and CDR2 is SYDVKM. The CDR3 is 13 amino acids. This PCR relied on a set of 60 Vbeta primers and 13 Jbeta primers. Assay used: immunoSEQ multiplex PCR; TCRdb lists only in-frame clones, some missing. The sample has over 130,000 clones, roughly 72% seen once. The chain couples TRBV28 to TRBJ2-5; 8 positions match TRBD2. Material: PBMCs. This receptor was identified in a man between 40 and 49 years old in good health and CMV-seronegative. In DNA form, the CDR3 reads TGTGCCAGCAGAGGCGGGGGGCAAGAGACCCAGTACTTC. Its translation: CASRGGGQETQYF.